This section outlines one TCR beta chain sequence together with its context. This entry belongs to a study of T cell responses to AZD1222 COVID-19 vaccine. TCRdb's copy holds only in-frame clones and misses some; the assay was immunoSEQ multiplex PCR. Among 150,000 or so clones, 90% were seen once, and the ten largest hold roughly 1.6%. CDR1 is MNHEY and CDR2 is SMNVEV in the germline V gene (reference sequence). With V trimmed by 2 bases and J by 1 base, 4 bases remained unmatched. This CDR3 contains 16 residues. The V call is TRBV27, the J call TRBJ2-1; 8 bases are a match to TRBD1. Source: peripheral blood, taken on day 0 of AZD1222 vaccination. This sequence was found in an adult in good health. CDR3 protein: CASSLKRTGSYNEQFF. CDR3 DNA sequence: TGTGCCAGCAGTTTAAAAAGGACAGGGTCCTACAATGAGCAGTTCTTC.